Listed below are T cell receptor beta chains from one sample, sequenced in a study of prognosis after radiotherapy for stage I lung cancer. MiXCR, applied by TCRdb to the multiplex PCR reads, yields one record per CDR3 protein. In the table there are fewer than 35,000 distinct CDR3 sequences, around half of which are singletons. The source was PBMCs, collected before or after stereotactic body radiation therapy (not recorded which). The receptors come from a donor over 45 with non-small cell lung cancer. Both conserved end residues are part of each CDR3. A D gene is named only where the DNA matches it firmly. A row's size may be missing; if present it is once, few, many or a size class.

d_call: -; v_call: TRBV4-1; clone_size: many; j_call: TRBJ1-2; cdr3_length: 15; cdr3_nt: TGCGCCAGCAGCCATGAACCGACAGTTAACTATGGCTACACCTTC; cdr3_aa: CASSHEPTVNYGYTF
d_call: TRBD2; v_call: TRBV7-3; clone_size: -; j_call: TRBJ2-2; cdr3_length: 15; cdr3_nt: TGTGCCAGCAGCTTAGTAGCGGGAGCGGACGGGGAGCTGTTTTTT; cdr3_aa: CASSLVAGADGELFF
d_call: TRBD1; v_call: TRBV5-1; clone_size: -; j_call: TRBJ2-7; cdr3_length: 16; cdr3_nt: TGCGCCAGCAGCTTGGTGGCGACAGGGGGGTCCTACGAGCAGTACTTC; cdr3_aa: CASSLVATGGSYEQYF
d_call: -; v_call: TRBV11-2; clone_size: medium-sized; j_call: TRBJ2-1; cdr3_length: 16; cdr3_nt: TGTGCCAGCAGCCTTCGTAGGGGGAGTTCCTACAATGAGCAGTTCTTC; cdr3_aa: CASSLRRGSSYNEQFF
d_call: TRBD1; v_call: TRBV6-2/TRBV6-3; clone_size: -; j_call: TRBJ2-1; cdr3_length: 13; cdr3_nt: TGTGCCAGTGGGTCGAGGGGGCCAAATGAGCAGTTCTTC; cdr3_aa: CASGSRGPNEQFF
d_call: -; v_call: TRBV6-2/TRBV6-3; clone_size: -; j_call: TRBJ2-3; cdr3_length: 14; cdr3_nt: TGTGCCAGCAGTTCCAGGGGAAACACAGATACGCAGTATTTT; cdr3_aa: CASSSRGNTDTQYF
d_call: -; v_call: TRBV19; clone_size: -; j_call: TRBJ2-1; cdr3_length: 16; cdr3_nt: TGTGCCAATACCACGGTAGCGGCTAGCGCGTACAATGAGCAGTTCTTC; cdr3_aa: CANTTVAASAYNEQFF
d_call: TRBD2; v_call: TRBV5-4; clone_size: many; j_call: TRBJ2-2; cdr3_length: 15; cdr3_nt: TGTGCCAGCAGCTCCCGTAGCGGGTCTGGCGGGGAGCTGTTTTTT; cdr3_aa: CASSSRSGSGGELFF
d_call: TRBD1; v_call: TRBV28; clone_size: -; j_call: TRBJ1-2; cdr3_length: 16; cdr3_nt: TGTGCCAGCAACCGTCTCGGCGTCAGGGGGAACTATGGCTACACCTTC; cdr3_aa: CASNRLGVRGNYGYTF
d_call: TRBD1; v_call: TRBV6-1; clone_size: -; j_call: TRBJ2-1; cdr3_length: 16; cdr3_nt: TGTGCCAGCAGTGGATCAAGGTTGACAGGGGGCAATGAGCAGTTCTTC; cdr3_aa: CASSGSRLTGGNEQFF
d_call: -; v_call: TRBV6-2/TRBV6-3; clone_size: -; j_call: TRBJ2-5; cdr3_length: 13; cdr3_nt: TGTGCCAGCGGGAACTTGGAGCAAGGGACCCAGTACTTC; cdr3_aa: CASGNLEQGTQYF
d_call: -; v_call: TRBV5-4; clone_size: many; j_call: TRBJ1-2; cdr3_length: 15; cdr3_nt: TGTGCCAGCAGCTTGGACGAGGGTAGGGACTATGGCTACACCTTC; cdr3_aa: CASSLDEGRDYGYTF
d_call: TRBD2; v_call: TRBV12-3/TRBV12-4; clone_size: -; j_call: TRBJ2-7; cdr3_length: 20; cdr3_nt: TGTGCCAGCAGTCCGGGGGGGCGGGAGGGCCTGAGTCAACTTAACTACGAGCAGTACTTC; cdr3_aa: CASSPGGREGLSQLNYEQYF
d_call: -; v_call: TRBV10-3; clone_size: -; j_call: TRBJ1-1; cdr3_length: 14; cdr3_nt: TGTGCCATCGGGGGGGTCGCATTGAGCACTGAAGCTTTCTTT; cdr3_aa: CAIGGVALSTEAFF
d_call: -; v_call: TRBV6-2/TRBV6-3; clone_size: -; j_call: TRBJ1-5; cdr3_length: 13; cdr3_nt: TGTGCCACCTGCTGGTGGGGCGGTCAGCCCCAGCATTTT; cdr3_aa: CATCWWGGQPQHF
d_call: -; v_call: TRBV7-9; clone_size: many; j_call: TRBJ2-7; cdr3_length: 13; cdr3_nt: TGTGCCAGCAGCCGTTGGGGAGTCAGGGAGCAGTACTTC; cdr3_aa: CASSRWGVREQYF